This entry describes one T cell receptor beta chain. Germline CDR1 is MNHEY and CDR2 is SMNVEV (reference sequence). V trimming: 6 bases; J trimming: 0 bases; junction bases outside the gene matches: 6. The CDR3 is 15 residues long. Some clones are missing from TCRdb's copy, which holds only in-frame ones; the method was immunoSEQ multiplex PCR. In the table there are about 360,000 clones, around 86% of which are singletons. This sample was taken from a study of blood T cell repertoires in COVID-19. Sequenced input: peripheral blood. The chain couples TRBV27 to TRBJ2-7, with TRBD1 matching 9 bases. This clonotype originated in a human donor in a cohort sampled during active COVID-19. Written as DNA, the CDR3 is TGTGCCAGCAGCGACGGACAGGGGAACTCCTACGAGCAGTACTTC. It encodes CASSDGQGNSYEQYF.